Presented here are 20 T cell receptor beta chains from one specimen sequenced in a study of cytomegalovirus exposure and HLA in healthy donors. The study ran its PCR with 60 Vbeta and 13 Jbeta primers. Some clones are missing from TCRdb's copy, which holds only in-frame ones; the method was immunoSEQ multiplex PCR. The table records about 130,000 clones, 74% of them present only once. The sequenced material came from PBMCs. All receptors come from a young man in good health and CMV-seropositive.

The chain uses TRBV9 and TRBJ2-7; 7 bases fit TRBD2. This CDR3 contains 13 residues. V trimming: 4 bases; J trimming: 4 bases; junction bases outside the gene matches: 5. Germline values: CDR1 SGDLS, CDR2 YYNGEE. DNA of the CDR3: TGTGCCAGCAGCCCCGGGCGGGAGTACGAGCAGTACTTC. Residues: CASSPGREYEQYF.

This chain joins TRBV28 and TRBJ1-2; D gene unclear. V shed 1 base and J shed 8 bases, with 14 bases lying between them. From germline, CDR1 is MDHEN and CDR2 SYDVKM. This CDR3 spans 14 amino acids. CDR3 bases: TGTGCCAGCAGTTTATTTGGGAGGACCGTGGGCTACACCTTC. Translation: CASSLFGRTVGYTF.

The rearrangement joins TRBV11-3 to TRBJ2-3; the D gene is possibly TRBD2 (5 bases). V shed 1 base and J shed 1 base, with 6 bases lying between them. CDR3 length equals 14 residues. CDR1 is SGHNT, CDR2 YENEEA, per germline. The CDR3 DNA reads TGTGCCAGCAGCTTAGGAGCGGGCACAGATACGCAGTATTTT. Translating gives CASSLGAGTDTQYF. Full variable domain (missing parts from reference TRBV11-3 and TRBJ2-3): EAGVVQSPRYKIIEKKQPVAFWCNPISGHNTLYWYLQNLGQGPELLIRYENEEAVDDSQLPKDRFSAERLKGVDSTLKIQPAELGDSAVYLCASSLGAGTDTQYFGPGTRLTVL.

The chain carries TRBV7-2 and TRBJ1-3, with no clear D. V dropped 0 bases and J dropped 8 bases, with 11 bases sitting between them. The CDR3 has 14 amino acids. Germline assignment: CDR1 SGHTA and CDR2 FQGNSA. CDR3 protein: CASSLAHSLDTIYF. The CDR3 DNA reads TGTGCCAGCAGCTTAGCGCACAGTCTGGACACCATATATTTT.

This clone appeared a few times. V is TRBV27 and J is TRBJ2-7, with D maybe TRBD2 (5 bases). Germline values: CDR1 MNHEY, CDR2 SMNVEV (reference sequence). CDR3 length: 12 amino acids. The V end lost 6 bases, the J end lost 6 bases, and 12 bases lay between the germline ends. The chain's CDR3 is CASSQTAGEQYF. CDR3 bases: TGTGCCAGCAGCCAAACCGCGGGCGAGCAGTACTTC.

V gene TRBV27 combines with J gene TRBJ2-5; D is uncertain. The V end was cut by 3 bases, the J end by 4 bases, with 12 bases between. This CDR3 spans 14 amino acids. Germline-derived CDR1 and CDR2 are MNHEY and SMNVEV (reference sequence). This CDR3 is CASSFTNSPETQYF. The DNA for the CDR3 is TGTGCCAGCAGTTTTACTAACTCCCCAGAGACCCAGTACTTC.

The chain combines TRBV18 with TRBJ1-5, with 10 positions matching TRBD1. Trimming took 4 bases from V and 5 from J; bases not matched to a gene: 5. The CDR3 runs to 15 residues. Per germline, CDR1 KGHSH and CDR2 LQKENI. DNA of the CDR3: TGTGCCAGCTCACTAGGGGGACAGGGGTATCAGCCCCAGCATTTT. This sequence encodes CASSLGGQGYQPQHF. Full variable domain (remainder filled in from reference TRBV18 and TRBJ1-5): NAGVMQNPRHLVRRRGQEARLRCSPMKGHSHVYWYRQLPEEGLKFMVYLQKENIIDESGMPKERFSAEFPKEGPSILRIQQVVRGDSAAYFCASSLGGQGYQPQHFGDGTRLSIL.

The chain recombines TRBV10-1 with TRBJ1-5, with 8 positions matching TRBD1. V shed 4 bases and J 5 bases; nucleotides not matched to a gene: 1. The CDR3 totals 13 residues. From germline, CDR1 is WNHNN and CDR2 SYGVQD (reference sequence). In nucleotides, the CDR3 is TGCGCCAGCAGTGTGACAGGGGATCAGCCCCAGCATTTT. As protein: CASSVTGDQPQHF.

The V gene is TRBV7-9, the J gene TRBJ1-3; 7 bases are a match to TRBD1. The CDR3 is 15 amino acids. Germline lookup yields CDR1 SEHNR and CDR2 FQNEAQ (reference sequence). The V and J ends lost 3 bases and 4 bases, in that order; junction bases with no gene match: 6. The CDR3 coding sequence is TGTGCCAGCAGCTTCGAGGGGGCGTCCGGAAACACCATATATTTT. It yields the protein CASSFEGASGNTIYF.

The chain joins TRBV4-1 to TRBJ1-2; D remains unclear. CDR1 is MGHRA, CDR2 YSYEKL, per germline. CDR3 length: 17 amino acids. V gave up 2 bases and J gave up 0 bases, with 16 bases separating them. The CDR3 nucleotides are TGCGCCAGCAGCCAACATTCGTCCGGGTCGGCTAACTATGGCTACACCTTC. This encodes CASSQHSSGSANYGYTF.

This clone has a single count. This chain joins TRBV5-6 and TRBJ2-7; D unresolved. Germline V gene data show CDR1 as SGHDT and CDR2 as YYEEEE. There are 14 residues in the CDR3. The ends were cut back, 2 bases at V and 2 bases at J, with 11 bases in the middle. The CDR3 nucleotides read TGTGCCAGCAGCTTTTGGTCAAGAGCCTACGAGCAGTACTTC. It translates to CASSFWSRAYEQYF.

This clone was seen a handful of times. J is TRBJ1-1 and V is TRBV7-9; TRBD1 agrees at 9 bases. The CDR3 totals 16 residues. V lost 5 bases, J lost 2 bases, and 9 bases stayed unmatched. Germline lookup yields CDR1 SEHNR and CDR2 FQNEAQ (reference sequence). The CDR3, as DNA: TGTGCCAGCAGCCCACAGCGGACAGGGGACAACACTGAAGCTTTCTTT. This translates into CASSPQRTGDNTEAFF.

This rearrangement joins TRBV15 to TRBJ1-4; D unclear. The length of the CDR3 is 16 residues. Per the germline V gene, CDR1 is LNHNV and CDR2 is YYDKDF (reference sequence). Trimming took off 0 bases at V and 0 bases at J, with 8 bases between the two ends. CDR3 region: CATSRDVSSTNEKLFF. DNA of the CDR3: TGTGCCACCAGCAGAGATGTTAGCTCAACTAATGAAAAACTGTTTTTT.

V is TRBV4-1 and J is TRBJ2-7, with 7 bases that match TRBD2. Looked up from germline, CDR1 is MGHRA and CDR2 is YSYEKL. CDR3 size: 15 residues. V was pared by 1 base and J by 1 base, with 4 bases of the junction left unmatched. The CDR3 DNA follows: TGCGCCAGCAGCCAAGGACTAGCTACATCCTACGAGCAGTACTTC. This encodes CASSQGLATSYEQYF.

J is TRBJ2-1 and V is TRBV27, with a possible D match to TRBD2 (6 bases). Germline CDR1 and CDR2: MNHEY and SMNVEV (reference sequence). The CDR3 loop spans 15 amino acids. The V end was cut by 4 bases, the J end by 10 bases, with 20 bases between. CDR3 sequence reads: CASSSNSGSQEEQFF. CDR3 nucleotides: TGTGCCAGCAGTTCAAACTCCGGGAGTCAGGAAGAGCAGTTCTTC.

The rearrangement links TRBV2 to TRBJ1-5; weak D call: TRBD1 (6 bases). The CDR3 is 13 amino acids. Per germline, CDR1 SNHLY and CDR2 FYNNEI. V was clipped by 7 bases and J by 5 bases, with 12 bases between them. Here the CDR3 reads CASTRQEDQPQHF. The CDR3 DNA reads TGTGCCAGCACTAGACAGGAGGATCAGCCCCAGCATTTT.

The chain links TRBV19 to TRBJ2-1; the D is unclear. The CDR3 loop spans 11 amino acids. From germline, CDR1 is LNHDA and CDR2 SQIVND (reference sequence). Trimming removed 4 bases from V and 6 bases from J, with 4 bases in between. This CDR3 is CASSTFNEQFF. CDR3 sequence (DNA): TGTGCCAGTAGTACGTTCAATGAGCAGTTCTTC.

The J gene is TRBJ1-4, the V gene TRBV2; 7 bases match TRBD1. Germline assignment: CDR1 SNHLY and CDR2 FYNNEI. The junction had 5 bases not matched to a gene; V was cut back by 3 bases and J by 7 bases. CDR3 size: 14 residues. DNA for the CDR3: TGTGCCAGCAGTGATACAGGGGATATTGAAAAACTGTTTTTT. This codes for CASSDTGDIEKLFF.

The chain recombines TRBV5-1 with TRBJ1-6, with TRBD1 identical over 7 bases. This CDR3 has 14 amino acids. Trimming cost V 6 bases and J 10 bases; bases outside gene matches: 10. From germline, CDR1 is SGHRS and CDR2 YFSETQ. The DNA for the CDR3 is TGCGCCAGCACCCCAGCGTCAGGGGGGTCACCCCTCCACTTT. Its translation: CASTPASGGSPLHF.

This chain joins TRBV2 and TRBJ1-5; 8 positions match TRBD1. The ends lost 7 bases at V and 4 bases at J; junction bases unmatched: 3. Germline CDR1 is SNHLY and CDR2 is FYNNEI. The CDR3 extends over 13 amino acids. CDR3 bases: TGTGCCAGCACCAGGACAGGGAATCAGCCCCAGCATTTT. This encodes CASTRTGNQPQHF.